The 32 T cell receptor beta chains below all came from one sample that was sequenced in a study of blood T cell repertoires in COVID-19. Measured with immunoSEQ multiplex PCR; TCRdb has only the in-frame clones, and not every one. The sample records 270,000 or so clones, approximately 84% being singletons. Sequencing used peripheral blood. Receptors originate from a human donor with COVID-19, enrolled during active disease. The donor label of this sample is uncertain.

The V and J genes are TRBV3-1 (or the pseudogene TRBV3-2) and TRBJ1-1; tentative D call: TRBD1 (5 bases). The CDR3 has 13 amino acids. The V end lost 10 bases, the J end lost 5 bases, and 17 bases lay between the germline ends. Germline CDR1 LGHDT, CDR2 YNNKEL (reference sequence). The CDR3 here is CATTLGVRTEAFF. In DNA, the CDR3 is TGTGCCACCACTCTAGGGGTTCGAACTGAAGCTTTCTTT.

V usage is TRBV7-9 and J usage is TRBJ1-4, with a weak D call TRBD1 (6 bases). The germline V gene encodes CDR1 SEHNR and CDR2 FQNEAQ (reference sequence). This CDR3 region has 14 residues. V lost 6 bases, J lost 0 bases, and 8 bases lay in between. The CDR3 coding sequence is TGTGCCAGCAGTGAGGGGGCAACTAATGAAAAACTGTTTTTT. Translating it yields CASSEGATNEKLFF.

The CDR3 DNA follows: TGTGCCAGTAGTATTTCGAGGGCCAACAACGCTGAAGCTTTCTTT. Translating it yields CASSISRANNAEAFF. J is TRBJ1-1 and V is TRBV19; D gene ambiguous. The CDR3 is made up of 15 amino acids. Trimming pared 3 bases from V and 6 bases from J, leaving 17 bases between. Germline V gene sequence: CDR1 LNHDA, CDR2 SQIVND (reference sequence).

The V call is TRBV27, the J call TRBJ2-2, with 8 nucleotides matching TRBD1. The CDR3 runs to 15 residues. Germline assignment: CDR1 MNHEY and CDR2 SMNVEV (reference sequence). V lost 2 bases to trimming and J lost 3 bases; unmatched junction nucleotides: 2. CDR3 coding DNA: TGTGCCAGCAGTTTAAGACAGGGGTACACCGGGGAGCTGTTTTTT. This encodes CASSLRQGYTGELFF.

The chain is built from TRBV11-2 and TRBJ2-1; no definite D call. The CDR3 totals 20 residues. Germline V gene data show CDR1 as SGHAT and CDR2 as FQNNGV. V was trimmed by 0 bases and J by 0 bases, leaving 21 bases between them. DNA of the CDR3: TGTGCCAGCAGCTTAGACTCCAGAAAGAGCCCTAGGAGCTCCTACAATGAGCAGTTCTTC. This gives the protein CASSLDSRKSPRSSYNEQFF.

This sequence joins TRBV30 and TRBJ2-1, with TRBD2 matching 7 bases. The CDR3 covers 14 residues. V lost 2 bases, J lost 4 bases, and 5 bases stayed unmatched. Germline V gene lookup returns CDR1 GTSNPN and CDR2 SVGIG (reference sequence). The CDR3 nucleotides are TGTGCCTGGAGTAGGACTAGAAATTACAATGAGCAGTTCTTC. It is translated as CAWSRTRNYNEQFF.

The J gene is TRBJ2-3, the V gene TRBV7-2, with 8 bases lining up with TRBD2. Germline CDR1 reads SGHTA; CDR2 reads FQGNSA. The CDR3 loop spans 15 amino acids. After removal of 1 base from V and 4 bases from J, the junction contained 4 bases not matched to a gene. CDR3 loop: CASSLDGRGSDTQYF. CDR3 nucleotide sequence: TGTGCCAGCAGCTTAGACGGGAGGGGGTCAGATACGCAGTATTTT.

The count of this clone is one. The chain couples TRBV30 to TRBJ1-1; D call uncertain. Germline V gives CDR1 GTSNPN, CDR2 SVGIG (reference sequence). V dropped 3 bases and J dropped 1 base, with 9 bases sitting between them. CDR3 length equals 13 residues. In DNA form, the CDR3 reads TGTGCCTGGAGGGACTCAGGGAACACTGAAGCTTTCTTT. Its translation is CAWRDSGNTEAFF.

This sequence joins TRBV5-1 and TRBJ1-2; 7 nucleotides agree with TRBD1. The junction had 10 bases not matched to a gene; V was cut back by 4 bases and J by 7 bases. The germline gives CDR1 SGHRS, CDR2 YFSETQ. The CDR3 totals 14 residues. The CDR3 coding sequence is TGCGCCAGCAGCGCGGAGGGGGCGCCCCTTGGCTACACCTTC. Protein product: CASSAEGAPLGYTF.

This sequence joins TRBV27 and TRBJ2-1; 8 bases match TRBD1. V shed 8 bases, J shed 5 bases, and the junction held 8 bases outside the gene matches. The CDR3 has 14 residues. Germline V gives CDR1 MNHEY, CDR2 SMNVEV (reference sequence). CDR3 DNA: TGTGCCAGCCAACGGACCAGGGGGCACAATGAGCAGTTCTTC. Translating it yields CASQRTRGHNEQFF.

The chain has TRBV21-1 and TRBJ2-2; the table's D call, TRBD2, has no DNA check behind it. TRBV21-1 is a recognized pseudogene. This CDR3 region has 17 residues. The CDR3 nucleotides read TGTGCCAGCAGCAAAGGGATGGAGCGGGACGACACCGGGGAGCTGTTTTTT. As protein: CASSKGMERDDTGELFF.

The chain links TRBV7-3 to TRBJ2-5; D is perhaps TRBD2 (6 bases). This CDR3 comprises 15 residues. V lost 3 bases to trimming and J lost 5 bases, with 16 bases between them. Germline lookup yields CDR1 SGHTA and CDR2 FQGTGA. The CDR3 DNA follows: TGTGCCAGCAGCTTCCAGGGAGGACAAGGGGAGACCCAGTACTTC. Its protein product is CASSFQGGQGETQYF.

The chain joins TRBV7-2 to TRBJ1-2; TRBD1 matches at 10 bases. V gave up 8 bases and J gave up 4 bases; unmatched junction bases: 7. CDR1 is SGHTA and CDR2 is FQGNSA in the germline V gene. This CDR3 contains 14 residues. Here the CDR3 reads CASGTGDWGYGYTF. For the CDR3, the DNA is TGTGCCAGCGGGACAGGGGATTGGGGCTATGGCTACACCTTC. Using reference TRBV7-2 and TRBJ1-2 for the parts outside the CDR3, the full variable domain is GAGVSQSPSNKVTEKGKDVELRCDPISGHTALYWYRQSLGQGLEFLIYFQGNSAPDKSGLPSDRFSAERTGGSVSTLTIQRTQQEDSAVYLCASGTGDWGYGYTFGSGTRLTVV.

This chain uses TRBV2 with TRBJ2-6; D unresolved. Trimming removed 6 bases from V and 0 bases from J, with 12 bases in between. CDR3 length equals 16 residues. Looked up from germline, CDR1 is SNHLY and CDR2 is FYNNEI. The CDR3 nucleotides read TGTGCCAGCAGAAGGAGTTATAGCTCTGGGGCCAACGTCCTGACTTTC. Its protein is CASRRSYSSGANVLTF.

This chain connects TRBV5-1 to TRBJ2-1; unclear D gene. The CDR3 consists of 14 residues. The ends were cut back, 0 bases at V and 8 bases at J, with 12 bases in the middle. The germline gives CDR1 SGHRS, CDR2 YFSETQ. The CDR3 sequence: CASSLVTVLDEQFF. The CDR3 region has the DNA TGCGCCAGCAGCTTGGTTACAGTTTTGGATGAGCAGTTCTTC.

The chain combines TRBV24-1 with TRBJ2-7, with D possibly being TRBD1 (7 bases). With 3 bases removed from V and 7 bases from J, the gap between germline ends came to 12 bases. The CDR3 is 13 amino acids. CDR1 is KGHDR, CDR2 SFDVKD, per germline. The CDR3 nucleotides read TGTGCCACCAGTGATAGACAGGGAGGAGAGCAGTACTTC. Protein product: CATSDRQGGEQYF.

The rearrangement uses TRBV29-1 and TRBJ1-1, with TRBD1 matching 8 bases. Trimming removed 4 bases from V and 4 bases from J; junction bases left unmatched: 14. The CDR3 consists of 16 residues. CDR1 SQVTM and CDR2 ANQGSEA come from the germline V gene. As DNA, the CDR3 is TGCAGCGTTGTAGGGGGTCCAGGGGGCGCGGGCACTGAAGCTTTCTTT. Amino acids: CSVVGGPGGAGTEAFF.

V usage is TRBV5-1 and J usage is TRBJ2-7; 12 bases are shared with TRBD2. The CDR3 is 14 amino acids. V lost 6 bases and J lost 7; bases outside the gene matches: 8. Germline CDR1 is SGHRS and CDR2 is YFSETQ. The CDR3 protein is CASTPSGRAGEQYF. The CDR3 nucleotides read TGCGCCAGCACCCCTAGCGGGAGGGCCGGGGAGCAGTACTTC.

Here the CDR3 DNA reads TGTGCCAGCAGCACCCACCGGCTGGGGGGGAACACCGGGGAGCTGTTTTTT. This sequence encodes CASSTHRLGGNTGELFF. The rearrangement links TRBV13 to TRBJ2-2; tentatively, D is TRBD2 (6 bases). V lost 5 bases to trimming and J lost 1 base, with 17 bases between them. Germline-derived CDR1 and CDR2 are PRHDT and FYEKMQ (reference sequence). The CDR3 contains 17 residues.

The chain joins TRBV19 to TRBJ1-1; weak D call: TRBD1 (5 bases). CDR3 length: 13 residues. Per germline, CDR1 LNHDA and CDR2 SQIVND (reference sequence). V shed 8 bases and J shed 1 base, with 11 bases lying between them. The CDR3 coding sequence is TGTGCCAGTCAGACACAGGCGAACACTGAAGCTTTCTTT. Its protein is CASQTQANTEAFF.

V and J are TRBV2 and TRBJ1-6; 11 bases are a match to TRBD1. CDR3 length equals 16 residues. Germline CDR1 and CDR2: SNHLY and FYNNEI. J was trimmed by 9 bases and V by 4 bases; bases with no gene match: 8. The chain's CDR3 is CASSGLGQGAGSPLHF. CDR3 DNA sequence: TGTGCCAGCAGTGGCTTAGGACAGGGGGCCGGTTCACCCCTCCACTTT.

The chain links TRBV5-1 to TRBJ2-5; 9 nucleotides agree with TRBD2. CDR3 length: 16 residues. The germline CDR1 and CDR2 sequences are SGHRS and YFSETQ. Trimming removed 0 bases from V and 4 bases from J; junction bases left unmatched: 7. CDR3 in DNA: TGCGCCAGCAGCTTGGGGGGCGGGAGGGCCGCAGAGACCCAGTACTTC. It codes for CASSLGGGRAAETQYF. Full variable domain (rest looked up from reference TRBV5-1 and TRBJ2-5): KAGVTQTPRYLIKTRGQQVTLSCSPISGHRSVSWYQQTPGQGLQFLFEYFSETQRNKGNFPGRFSGRQFSNSRSEMNVSTLELGDSALYLCASSLGGGRAAETQYFGPGTRLLVL.

The chain joins TRBV7-9 to TRBJ1-4; tentative D call: TRBD1 (5 bases). V lost 5 bases and J lost 0, with 13 bases in between. Germline values: CDR1 SEHNR, CDR2 FQNEAQ (reference sequence). The CDR3 totals 16 residues. The CDR3 reads CASSRDRLTTNEKLFF. The CDR3 nucleotides are TGTGCCAGCAGCCGAGACAGACTGACAACTAATGAAAAACTGTTTTTT.

The gene calls are TRBV11-2 and TRBJ2-1; TRBD2 is a possible D gene (6 bases). The CDR3 runs 14 residues. Germline V CDR1 and CDR2: SGHAT, FQNNGV. V lost 3 bases and J lost 4, with 10 bases in between. CDR3 DNA: TGTGCCAGCAGCTTGGGGGGAGTGTACAATGAGCAGTTCTTC. This gives the protein CASSLGGVYNEQFF.

The chain links TRBV28 to TRBJ1-2; D remains ambiguous. CDR1 and CDR2 (germline): MDHEN, SYDVKM. The CDR3 consists of 14 residues. Trimming stripped 7 bases from V and 2 bases from J, with 14 bases between. The CDR3 coding sequence is TGTGCCAGCATAGCGGGGTTGCACAACTATGGCTACACCTTC. Amino acid sequence: CASIAGLHNYGYTF.

In its sample, this clone was seen once. This sequence joins TRBV5-1 and TRBJ2-5; possibly TRBD2 for D (5 bases). The CDR3 has 15 amino acids. CDR1 and CDR2 (germline): SGHRS, YFSETQ. V lost 1 base and J 1 base, leaving 11 bases between the germline ends. CDR3 loop: CASSLRLSGQETQYF. The CDR3 DNA reads TGCGCCAGCAGCTTGCGACTGAGCGGCCAAGAGACCCAGTACTTC. Supplemented by reference TRBV5-1 and TRBJ2-5, the full variable domain reads KAGVTQTPRYLIKTRGQQVTLSCSPISGHRSVSWYQQTPGQGLQFLFEYFSETQRNKGNFPGRFSGRQFSNSRSEMNVSTLELGDSALYLCASSLRLSGQETQYFGPGTRLLVL.

This chain connects TRBV6-1 to TRBJ1-1; no clear D. V was shortened by 7 bases and J by 7 bases, with 16 bases between the two germline ends. The CDR3 extends over 13 amino acids. Germline loops: CDR1 MNHNS, CDR2 SASEGT. CDR3 DNA sequence: TGTGCCAGCATCCAACGACCGGAGGGTGAAGCTTTCTTT. It translates to CASIQRPEGEAFF.

This rearrangement joins TRBV5-4 to TRBJ2-7, with TRBD2 matching over 8 bases. The CDR3 has 15 residues. From germline, CDR1 is SGHNT and CDR2 YYREEE (reference sequence). V lost 4 bases to trimming and J lost 3 bases; unmatched junction nucleotides: 9. As DNA, the CDR3 is TGTGCCAGCAGCCCCCCCTCTCGGGAGGGCTACGAGCAGTACTTC. Translating it yields CASSPPSREGYEQYF. Filled out from reference TRBV5-4 and TRBJ2-7, the complete variable domain reads ETGVTQSPTHLIKTRGQQVTLRCSSQSGHNTVSWYQQALGQGPQFIFQYYREEENGRGNFPPRFSGLQFPNYSSELNVNALELDDSALYLCASSPPSREGYEQYFGPGTRLTVT.

In its sample, this clone was seen once. The genes are TRBV6-2 or TRBV6-3 and TRBJ2-2, with 8 bases matching TRBD2. CDR3 length: 17 amino acids. V gave up 4 bases and J gave up 0 bases; unmatched junction bases: 7. Germline CDR1 is MNHEY and CDR2 is SVGEGT. CDR3 sequence: CASSFLAGGPNTGELFF. The CDR3 DNA follows: TGTGCCAGCAGTTTTCTAGCGGGCGGGCCGAACACCGGGGAGCTGTTTTTT.

This rearrangement joins TRBV28 to TRBJ1-2, with D possibly matching TRBD1 (6 bases). The germline V gene encodes CDR1 MDHEN and CDR2 SYDVKM. There are 14 residues in the CDR3. V dropped 7 bases and J dropped 7 bases, with 19 bases sitting between them. CDR3 sequence (DNA): TGTGCCAGCAATTTTCGGGGGGCGTATCGTGGCTACACCTTC. Amino acids: CASNFRGAYRGYTF.

Regarding this clone: The identical CDR3 is also encoded by other nucleotide sequences in the sample. The CDR3 region is CSVRTASGANVLTF. CDR3 nucleotide sequence: TGCAGCGTCCGGACAGCCTCTGGGGCCAACGTCCTGACTTTC. This sequence joins TRBV29-1 and TRBJ2-6; maybe TRBD1 (6 bases). V was clipped by 6 bases and J by 0 bases, with 9 bases between them. The CDR3 consists of 14 residues. The germline gives CDR1 SQVTM, CDR2 ANQGSEA.

A single count supports this clone. The chain is built from TRBV27 and TRBJ2-7; the D gene is possibly TRBD2 (6 bases). The V end lost 6 bases, the J end lost 6 bases, and 18 bases lay between the germline ends. The CDR3 spans 14 residues. The germline gives CDR1 MNHEY, CDR2 SMNVEV (reference sequence). For the CDR3, the DNA is TGTGCCAGCAGCCCCTCGGGAGTATCTACCGAGCAGTACTTC. Encoded protein: CASSPSGVSTEQYF.